The next 32 T cell receptor beta chains were all read from a single sample in a study of metastatic and nonmetastatic thyroid tumors (dated by TCRdb to about 2020). Receptor amplification or capture employed PCR. This sample was sequenced with an Illumina HiSeq 4000. Clones were called with MiXCR by TCRdb after fastp trimmed the public reads at Q25, and only in-frame beta chains were retained. This sample is represented by approximately 24,000 clones; 23% of them were singletons. The ten largest clones add up to 71% of the sample. No treatment had been received by any patient before thyroid surgery. The sample comprised blood. The receptors derive from a male donor with papillary thyroid cancer or a benign thyroid nodule (not recorded which). Some clones in this sample may be carry-over from other donors' samples.

This clone showed up just a few times. Given a much more abundant clone one base away, this may be a read error. The chain is built from TRBV14 and TRBJ1-1; the D is unclear. Germline V gives CDR1 SGHDN, CDR2 FVKESK. Trimming left V 3 bases short and J 6 bases short, with 11 bases between. This CDR3 spans 13 amino acids. The CDR3: CASSQLTLAEAFF. The CDR3 region has the DNA TGTGCCAGCAGCCAGCTAACCCTCGCTGAAGCTTTCTTT.

V usage is TRBV19 and J usage is TRBJ1-3; D not certain. The V end lost 9 bases, the J end lost 2 bases, and 11 bases lay between the germline ends. CDR3 length: 13 amino acids. Germline CDR1 reads LNHDA; CDR2 reads SQIVND (reference sequence). CDR3 sequence: CASGNTAGNTIYF. CDR3 DNA: TGTGCCAGCGGAAACACGGCTGGAAACACCATATATTTT.

This clone was seen at least ten times. The chain has TRBV6-5 and TRBJ1-2; 8 nucleotides match TRBD1. The germline gives CDR1 MNHEY, CDR2 SVGAGI. The CDR3 length is 13 residues. V was pared by 2 bases and J by 4 bases, with 0 bases of the junction left unmatched. This CDR3 is CASSYDRGYGYTF. CDR3 nucleotide sequence: TGTGCCAGCAGTTACGACAGGGGCTATGGCTACACCTTC.

Remarks on this clone: One end of the junction varies from germline; a read error may be responsible. V and J are TRBV6-5 and TRBJ2-3; TRBD2 matches 9 bases. Germline assignment: CDR1 MNHEY and CDR2 SVGAGI. This CDR3 spans 16 amino acids. CDR3 sequence reads: CASSYTGLATGDTHYF. The CDR3 nucleotides read TGTGCCAGCAGTTACACGGGACTAGCCACAGGAGATACGCATTATTTT.

A note on this clone: A much larger clonotype is one base distant, so this may be a read error. The rearrangement joins TRBV11-2 to TRBJ2-2; TRBD2 is a possible D gene (6 bases). CDR1 and CDR2 (germline): SGHAT, FQNNGV. With 2 bases removed from V and 4 bases from J, the gap between germline ends came to 11 bases. CDR3 length: 15 residues. The CDR3 DNA sequence: TGTGCCAGCAGCTTAAGCAGGAGGGGCACCGGGGAGCTGTTTTTT. The encoded protein is CASSLSRRGTGELFF.

The chain combines TRBV6-2 or TRBV6-3 with TRBJ2-7, with 11 bases matching TRBD1. The ends lost 4 bases at V and 3 bases at J; junction bases unmatched: 2. The CDR3 runs 14 residues. The germline CDR1 and CDR2 sequences are MNHEY and SVGEGT. CDR3 coding DNA: TGTGCCAGCAGTTCCGGGACAGGGGGCTACGAGCAGTACTTC. It yields the protein CASSSGTGGYEQYF.

This chain uses TRBV12-3 or TRBV12-4 with TRBJ1-4, with D tentatively TRBD1 (6 bases). V gave up 5 bases and J gave up 8 bases, with 18 bases separating them. The CDR3 spans 15 residues. DNA of the CDR3: TGTGCCAGCAGTGGATCGGCGCAGGGACACGAAAAACTGTTTTTT. Residues: CASSGSAQGHEKLFF.

This chain connects TRBV10-2 to TRBJ2-1; D may correspond to TRBD1 or TRBD2 (5 bases each). From germline, CDR1 is WSHSY and CDR2 SAAADI. Trimming took 3 bases from V and 5 from J, leaving 20 bases between them. The length of the CDR3 is 17 residues. The CDR3 sequence is CASSDQAGTIPNNEQFF. The CDR3 nucleotides read TGCGCCAGCAGTGATCAAGCCGGGACCATCCCTAACAATGAGCAGTTCTTC.

This clone was recorded many times. This rearrangement joins TRBV20-1 to TRBJ2-3, with 14 bases lining up with TRBD2. V dropped 5 bases and J dropped 0; count of bases not matched to a gene: 10. The CDR3 is made up of 18 amino acids. Germline V gene sequence: CDR1 DFQATT, CDR2 SNEGSKA (reference sequence). The CDR3 bases are TGCAGTGCTGATAATCCGGGACTAGCGGGAGAGAGCACAGATACGCAGTATTTT. Its translation: CSADNPGLAGESTDTQYF.

This clone has at least ten counts. V is TRBV9 and J is TRBJ2-5, with no clear D. Germline V gives CDR1 SGDLS, CDR2 YYNGEE. V was shortened by 3 bases and J by 1 base, with 10 bases between the two germline ends. CDR3 length equals 14 residues. DNA for the CDR3: TGTGCCAGCAGCGGAGGACGGTTCCAAGAGACCCAGTACTTC. Protein product: CASSGGRFQETQYF.

This clone was counted many times. This chain joins TRBV10-3 and TRBJ2-7, with D possibly matching TRBD1 (7 bases). CDR1 is ENHRY and CDR2 is SYGVKD in the germline V gene. This CDR3 spans 13 amino acids. The germline V and J ends were trimmed by 10 bases and 2 bases, with 15 bases remaining between them. The CDR3 DNA follows: TGTGCCACCAGGGGGGACAGTCCCTACGAGCAGTACTTC. As protein: CATRGDSPYEQYF.

The CDR3 DNA is TGTGCCTGGAGTCTGGGTTCACCCCTCCACTTT. This codes for CAWSLGSPLHF. The chain employs TRBV30 and TRBJ1-6; D remains unclear. The length of the CDR3 is 11 residues. CDR1 is GTSNPN, CDR2 SVGIG, per germline (reference sequence). V dropped 2 bases and J dropped 9 bases, with 5 bases sitting between them.

This clone is medium-sized within its sample. The chain uses TRBV7-3 and TRBJ2-1; D assignment may be TRBD1 or TRBD2 (6 bases each). Germline V gene lookup returns CDR1 SGHTA and CDR2 FQGTGA. Trimming cost V 2 bases and J 8 bases, with 13 bases left between them. The CDR3 spans 14 residues. The CDR3 DNA reads TGTGCCAGCAGCTTAGGGGGGCAGGGTCATGAGCAGTTCTTC. As protein: CASSLGGQGHEQFF. The full variable domain, rest sourced from reference TRBV7-3 and TRBJ2-1, is GAGVSQTPSNKVTEKGKYVELRCDPISGHTALYWYRQSLGQGPEFLIYFQGTGAADDSGLPNDRFFAVRPEGSVSTLKIQRTERGDSAVYLCASSLGGQGHEQFFGPGTRLTVL.

This clone was recorded many times. The gene calls are TRBV2 and TRBJ2-3, with 9 nucleotides matching TRBD2. Germline V gene data show CDR1 as SNHLY and CDR2 as FYNNEI. This CDR3 is built from 16 residues. Trimming cost V 3 bases and J 6 bases; bases outside gene matches: 10. The CDR3 sequence: CASSEEEGLAEDTQYF. In nucleotides, the CDR3 is TGTGCCAGCAGTGAGGAAGAGGGACTAGCCGAGGATACGCAGTATTTT.

CDR3 DNA sequence: TGCGCCAGCACAAGGGACAGAGGGGCCTATGGCTACACCTTC. It translates to CASTRDRGAYGYTF. The V and J genes are TRBV5-1 and TRBJ1-2, with TRBD1 matching over 7 bases. V lost 6 bases to trimming and J lost 4 bases; unmatched junction nucleotides: 9. This CDR3 is built from 14 residues. Germline CDR1 is SGHRS and CDR2 is YFSETQ. The variable domain in full, completed from reference TRBV5-1 and TRBJ1-2, reads KAGVTQTPRYLIKTRGQQVTLSCSPISGHRSVSWYQQTPGQGLQFLFEYFSETQRNKGNFPGRFSGRQFSNSRSEMNVSTLELGDSALYLCASTRDRGAYGYTFGSGTRLTVV.

The CDR3: CATSDPGTGDYNEQFF. CDR3 in DNA: TGTGCCACCAGTGACCCCGGGACAGGCGACTACAATGAGCAGTTCTTC. The rearrangement links TRBV24-1 to TRBJ2-1, with TRBD1 identical over 8 bases. Germline CDR1 and CDR2: KGHDR and SFDVKD. This CDR3 comprises 16 residues. Trimming took 4 bases from V and 3 from J; bases not matched to a gene: 7.

Ten or more counts support this clone. The chain uses TRBV3-1 and TRBJ2-7; 9 nucleotides agree with TRBD2. This CDR3 contains 16 residues. Per germline, CDR1 LGHDT and CDR2 YNNKEL (reference sequence). V shed 1 base and J 1 base; nucleotides not matched to a gene: 5. The CDR3 is CASSQAAGLASYEQYF. CDR3 nucleotide sequence: TGTGCCAGCAGCCAAGCGGCTGGACTAGCGTCCTACGAGCAGTACTTC.

The rearrangement links TRBV6-1 to TRBJ2-2; 11 positions agree with TRBD2. V lost 6 bases and J lost 5; bases outside the gene matches: 11. CDR1 is MNHNS and CDR2 is SASEGT in the germline V gene. CDR3 length: 17 residues. CDR3: CASRSLAGGSGTGELFF. CDR3 bases: TGTGCCAGCAGGTCATTAGCGGGAGGGAGTGGAACCGGGGAGCTGTTTTTT.

In this sample, this clone turned up many times. This rearrangement joins TRBV20-1 to TRBJ1-5; D gene uncertain. This CDR3 region has 15 residues. Germline V CDR1 and CDR2: DFQATT, SNEGSKA (reference sequence). V dropped 2 bases and J dropped 2 bases, with 13 bases sitting between them. In nucleotides, the CDR3 is TGCAGTGCTAGATTCTCGGTTCAGGGCAATCAGCCCCAGCATTTT. It is translated as CSARFSVQGNQPQHF.

The chain is built from TRBV20-1 and TRBJ2-1; 10 nucleotides match TRBD1. In germline, CDR1 is DFQATT, CDR2 SNEGSKA (reference sequence). After removal of 6 bases from V and 8 bases from J, the junction contained 7 bases not matched to a gene. This CDR3 comprises 13 residues. This CDR3 is CSAPGQGRHEQFF. The CDR3 bases are TGCAGTGCGCCGGGACAGGGGAGGCATGAGCAGTTCTTC.

In its sample, this clone was seen many times. This rearrangement joins TRBV7-9 to TRBJ2-1; 7 bases are a match to TRBD2. V lost 5 bases to trimming and J lost 7 bases; unmatched junction nucleotides: 11. The CDR3 length is 15 residues. The V gene's germline CDR1 is SEHNR and CDR2 FQNEAQ (reference sequence). CDR3: CASSLGRWRGNEQFF. The CDR3, as DNA: TGTGCCAGCAGCCTGGGACGCTGGCGGGGGAATGAGCAGTTCTTC. Complete variable domain (other parts from reference TRBV7-9 and TRBJ2-1): DTGVSQNPRHKITKRGQNVTFRCDPISEHNRLYWYRQTLGQGPEFLTYFQNEAQLEKSRLLSDRFSAERPKGSFSTLEIQRTEQGDSAMYLCASSLGRWRGNEQFFGPGTRLTVL.

Only a few counts were recorded for this clone. This chain links TRBV10-1 with TRBJ2-7; TRBD1 might be the D (6 bases). Germline V gene sequence: CDR1 WNHNN, CDR2 SYGVQD (reference sequence). This CDR3 is 15 amino acids long. V lost 2 bases to trimming and J lost 0 bases, with 11 bases between them. This CDR3 is CASSEQMTGSYEQYF. In DNA, the CDR3 is TGCGCCAGCAGTGAGCAGATGACAGGCTCCTACGAGCAGTACTTC.

In this sample, this clone turned up many times. The chain carries TRBV14 and TRBJ2-7; D remains ambiguous. V lost 4 bases, J lost 1 base, and 17 bases lay in between. The germline CDR1 and CDR2 sequences are SGHDN and FVKESK. The length of the CDR3 is 16 residues. As DNA, the CDR3 is TGTGCCAGCAGCCCCCTCGGTTTTGGGGATTCCTACGAGCAGTACTTC. This translates into CASSPLGFGDSYEQYF.

Only a few counts were recorded for this clone. The V call is TRBV7-9, the J call TRBJ1-1; D possibly corresponds to TRBD1 (5 bases). This CDR3 comprises 14 residues. Trimming shortened V by 2 bases and J by 8 bases, and 15 bases separated the two germline ends. From germline, CDR1 is SEHNR and CDR2 FQNEAQ (reference sequence). CDR3 sequence (DNA): TGTGCCAGCAGCTTATCAGGAGTGGGGGGAGAAGCTTTCTTT. It is translated as CASSLSGVGGEAFF.

This clone appeared many times. The CDR3 here is CASSLGGTGNTIYF. The CDR3 DNA reads as TGTGCCAGCAGCTTAGGAGGGACTGGAAACACCATATATTTT. The chain joins TRBV5-4 to TRBJ1-3; D is uncertain. V lost 2 bases and J 2 bases, leaving 8 bases between the germline ends. This CDR3 is built from 14 residues. Germline V CDR1 and CDR2: SGHNT, YYREEE (reference sequence).

This clone was detected many times. The CDR3 bases are TGCAGTGCTGGTCCTAGCGGGAGGGCGTACGAGCAGTACTTC. It specifies CSAGPSGRAYEQYF. The V gene is TRBV20-1, the J gene TRBJ2-7; 12 nucleotides agree with TRBD2. Germline-derived CDR1 and CDR2 are DFQATT and SNEGSKA (reference sequence). Losses at the gene ends were 5 bases for V and 4 bases for J; bases not matched to a gene: 6. The CDR3 loop spans 14 amino acids.

In this sample, this clone turned up many times. At one of its ends the junction is not consistent with the germline gene, which may arise from a read error. The rearrangement uses TRBV6-1 and TRBJ1-4; tentative D call: TRBD1 (6 bases). Germline loops: CDR1 MNHNS, CDR2 SASEGT. This CDR3 has 13 amino acids. The chain's CDR3 is CASRQGGDEKLFF. The CDR3 DNA is TGTGCCAGCAGACAGGGTGGGGACGAAAAGCTGTTTTTT.

V and J are TRBV13 and TRBJ1-4, with 11 nucleotides matching TRBD1. The germline gives CDR1 PRHDT, CDR2 FYEKMQ (reference sequence). With 2 bases clipped from V and 2 bases from J, the junction kept 4 bases outside the gene matches. This CDR3 has 17 residues. This CDR3 reads CASSLWTGGQTNEKLFF. Here the CDR3 DNA reads TGTGCCAGCAGCTTATGGACAGGGGGCCAGACTAATGAAAAACTGTTTTTT.

This clone was counted many times. The CDR3 protein is CASSEAETGSEKLFF. The CDR3 nucleotides are TGTGCCAGCAGTGAAGCGGAGACAGGGAGTGAAAAACTGTTTTTT. This rearrangement joins TRBV6-1 to TRBJ1-4, with 7 bases lining up with TRBD1. CDR1 is MNHNS, CDR2 SASEGT, per germline. V dropped 0 bases and J dropped 7; count of bases not matched to a gene: 5. There are 15 residues in the CDR3.

Only a few counts were recorded for this clone. A clone one base away is much larger, so this may be a read error. The chain carries TRBV24-1 and TRBJ2-5, with a possible D match to TRBD1 (6 bases). CDR3 size: 15 residues. The V end was cut by 3 bases, the J end by 5 bases, with 15 bases between. The germline V gene encodes CDR1 KGHDR and CDR2 SFDVKD. CDR3 residues: CATSDPQGFWETQYF. For the CDR3, the DNA is TGTGCCACCAGTGATCCTCAGGGGTTCTGGGAGACCCAGTACTTC.

CDR3 protein: CARSRGSTPYEQYF. The CDR3 nucleotides are TGTGCCAGGAGTCGCGGGAGCACCCCTTACGAGCAGTACTTC. The gene calls are TRBV6-1 and TRBJ2-7; the match to TRBD2 covers 7 bases. V shed 9 bases, J shed 4 bases, and the junction held 12 bases outside the gene matches. CDR3 length equals 14 residues. The germline V gene has CDR1 MNHNS and CDR2 SASEGT.

The sample holds many counts of this clone. Within the sample, other DNA sequences also encode this same CDR3. The rearrangement links TRBV3-1 to TRBJ1-6; TRBD1 aligns across 7 bases. CDR1 is LGHDT, CDR2 YNNKEL, per germline (reference sequence). V lost 3 bases to trimming and J lost 5 bases; unmatched junction nucleotides: 7. CDR3 size: 16 residues. The chain's CDR3 is CASSHAGTVNNSPLHF. In nucleotides, the CDR3 is TGTGCCAGCAGCCATGCTGGGACAGTTAATAATTCACCCCTCCACTTT.